The 31 T cell receptor beta chains in this list originate from one sample, sequenced in a study of patients and donors after allogeneic stem cell transplantation (dated by TCRdb to about 2020). The library was built by means of RT-PCR. The reads were generated on a NextSeq 550. TCRdb cleaned the public reads at Q25 with fastp, built clones with MiXCR and kept in-frame beta chains. For every CDR3 protein sequence, its rows merge into one entry that carries the most common genes and DNA. In all, the sample holds about a million distinct CDR3 sequences, and approximately 19% of those were seen once. Together, the top ten hold 6% of the sample. Input material: blood, either unsorted or a sorted T cell fraction (not recorded which). The receptor source for this set is a human donor who was either an allogeneic HSCT recipient or a stem cell or donor lymphocyte infusion donor (not recorded which). It is not recorded whose cells these are; they may come from a transplant donor.

The chain carries TRBV20-1 and TRBJ2-7; weak D call: TRBD2 (6 bases). The CDR3 has 13 amino acids. Germline CDR1 is DFQATT and CDR2 is SNEGSKA (reference sequence). The V end was cut by 3 bases, the J end by 1 base, with 10 bases between. CDR3: CSASGGASYEQYF. In DNA form, the CDR3 reads TGCAGTGCTAGTGGCGGGGCGTCCTACGAGCAGTACTTC.

This clonotype has a handful of counts. The chain recombines TRBV6-5 with TRBJ2-3; 7 nucleotides align to TRBD2. CDR1 is MNHEY, CDR2 SVGAGI, per germline. The CDR3 totals 19 residues. J was trimmed by 0 bases and V by 1 base; bases with no gene match: 13. CDR3 sequence: CASSYLGLAASGSTDTQYF. The CDR3 nucleotides are TGTGCCAGCAGTTACTTGGGGCTAGCGGCCTCTGGGAGCACAGATACGCAGTATTTT.

This chain links TRBV20-1 with TRBJ1-3, with D uncertain. The CDR3 length is 15 residues. Germline CDR1 DFQATT, CDR2 SNEGSKA (reference sequence). V lost 5 bases and J lost 2, with 16 bases in between. This chain's CDR3 is CSAHSLGLAGNTIYF. CDR3 nucleotide sequence: TGCAGTGCTCACTCTCTGGGTTTAGCTGGAAACACCATATATTTT.

The J gene is TRBJ2-1, the V gene TRBV24-1, with D unresolved. Germline CDR1 is KGHDR and CDR2 is SFDVKD. The ends were cut back, 1 base at V and 4 bases at J, with 10 bases in the middle. The CDR3 has 15 residues. CDR3 DNA sequence: TGTGCCACCAGTGATTTTTCAGACCAATACAATGAGCAGTTCTTC. Translation gives CATSDFSDQYNEQFF.

This clonotype showed up just once. V and J are TRBV19 and TRBJ2-2; D unclear. V lost 4 bases and J lost 0, with 21 bases in between. Germline V gene sequence: CDR1 LNHDA, CDR2 SQIVND (reference sequence). There are 19 residues in the CDR3. As DNA, the CDR3 is TGTGCCAGTAGTAGGAGCCCTTTGGTTTATGGAACGAACACCGGGGAGCTGTTTTTT. Translating gives CASSRSPLVYGTNTGELFF.

This clonotype has more than one count but fewer than ten. This chain uses TRBV20-1 with TRBJ2-7; D is uncertain. The CDR3 sequence is 13 residues long. V was trimmed by 3 bases and J by 7 bases, leaving 16 bases between them. The germline gives CDR1 DFQATT, CDR2 SNEGSKA (reference sequence). The CDR3 bases are TGCAGTGCTAGTTCTTCGGGTACGAGGGAGCAGTACTTC. Protein product: CSASSSGTREQYF.

This clonotype was recorded once. This may be a read error: a much more frequent sequence differs by one nucleotide. This chain joins TRBV12-3 or TRBV12-4 and TRBJ1-2, with TRBD1 identical over 10 bases. V lost 6 bases, J lost 3 bases, and 4 bases stayed unmatched. The CDR3 has 14 residues. CDR3 protein: CASSRTGGYYGYTF. CDR3 nucleotides: TGTGCCAGCAGCAGGACAGGGGGTTACTATGGCTACACCTTC.

This clonotype was detected a few times. Sequence at one end of the junction differs from germline and may be a read error. The rearrangement links TRBV6-5 to TRBJ2-1; 8 nucleotides agree with TRBD2. The CDR3 totals 11 residues. The germline V gene has CDR1 MNHEY and CDR2 SVGAGI. CDR3 bases: TGTGCCAGCATTTACCGGGGGGGCATGTTCTTC. Translated: CASIYRGGMFF.

This clonotype appeared many times. V and J are TRBV10-3 and TRBJ2-1; D ambiguous. The germline V gene encodes CDR1 ENHRY and CDR2 SYGVKD. The germline V and J ends were trimmed by 3 bases and 5 bases, with 14 bases remaining between them. There are 15 residues in the CDR3. CDR3 amino acids: CAISERIKRDNEQFF. In DNA form, the CDR3 reads TGTGCCATCAGTGAAAGGATCAAAAGAGACAATGAGCAGTTCTTC.

The chain carries TRBV24-1 and TRBJ2-3, with a weak D call TRBD1 (5 bases). The CDR3 extends over 15 amino acids. Trimming shortened V by 0 bases and J by 4 bases, and 10 bases separated the two germline ends. Germline V gene data show CDR1 as KGHDR and CDR2 as SFDVKD. CDR3 nucleotide sequence: TGTGCCACCAGTGATTTGCGAAAGGGGCCAGATACGCAGTATTTT. The encoded protein is CATSDLRKGPDTQYF.

This clonotype was recorded a few times. The chain links TRBV5-1 to TRBJ1-2, with unresolved D. The germline V gene encodes CDR1 SGHRS and CDR2 YFSETQ. This CDR3 region has 14 residues. The V end lost 6 bases, the J end lost 0 bases, and 12 bases lay between the germline ends. In DNA, the CDR3 is TGCGCCAGCAAGGATGGGTCAGCTAACTATGGCTACACCTTC. This sequence encodes CASKDGSANYGYTF.

This clonotype was seen a handful of times. This rearrangement joins TRBV13 to TRBJ2-1; weak D call: TRBD2 (6 bases). The germline V gene encodes CDR1 PRHDT and CDR2 FYEKMQ (reference sequence). The CDR3 extends over 15 amino acids. Deletions cut 0 bases from V and 7 bases from J, with 13 bases between. As DNA, the CDR3 is TGTGCCAGCAGCTTAGGCCTCATCGGGGGTAATGAGCAGTTCTTC. The encoded protein is CASSLGLIGGNEQFF.

V gene TRBV5-1 combines with J gene TRBJ2-7; 7 positions agree with TRBD2. The CDR3 runs 13 residues. V shed 1 base and J 5 bases; nucleotides not matched to a gene: 3. Germline V gives CDR1 SGHRS, CDR2 YFSETQ. The CDR3 protein is CASSLRLADEQYF. The CDR3 region has the DNA TGCGCCAGCAGCTTGAGACTAGCTGACGAGCAGTACTTC.

CDR3 sequence (DNA): TGCGCCAGCTCGACTAGCAGAGAGCAGTTCTTC. This gives the protein CASSTSREQFF. The rearrangement uses TRBV5-1 and TRBJ2-1; 7 bases align to TRBD2. This CDR3 region has 11 residues. J was trimmed by 10 bases and V by 7 bases; bases with no gene match: 5. CDR1 is SGHRS, CDR2 YFSETQ, per germline.

This clonotype was detected a few times. The V and J genes are TRBV12-3 or TRBV12-4 and TRBJ2-3; D is perhaps TRBD2 (6 bases). This CDR3 comprises 14 residues. Trimming stripped 7 bases from V and 3 bases from J, with 14 bases between. CDR3 nucleotides: TGTGCCAGCACCCTCATTGGGGGGACAGATACGCAGTATTTT. Its translation is CASTLIGGTDTQYF.

This chain uses TRBV5-1 with TRBJ1-5, with D unclear. In germline, CDR1 is SGHRS, CDR2 YFSETQ. V was pared by 2 bases and J by 6 bases, with 9 bases between. The length of the CDR3 is 13 residues. CDR3 bases: TGCGCCAGCAGCTTAACAGACGGTCAGCCCCAGCATTTT. Protein sequence: CASSLTDGQPQHF.

This clonotype has more than one count but fewer than ten. This chain uses TRBV30 with TRBJ1-1, with D possibly matching TRBD1 (5 bases). Trimming took off 5 bases at V and 1 base at J, with 8 bases between the two ends. This CDR3 spans 12 amino acids. Germline V gives CDR1 GTSNPN, CDR2 SVGIG (reference sequence). The CDR3 nucleotides read TGTGCCTGGCGGGGCCAGAACACTGAAGCTTTCTTT. Encoded protein: CAWRGQNTEAFF.

In this sample, this clonotype turned up a few times. The chain joins TRBV5-5 to TRBJ2-3, with 12 bases matching TRBD2. Germline CDR1 and CDR2: SGHKS and YYEKEE (reference sequence). V lost 2 bases and J lost 2; bases outside the gene matches: 3. The length of the CDR3 is 16 residues. The CDR3 spells CASSFRLAGDTDTQYF. In DNA form, the CDR3 reads TGTGCCAGCAGCTTTAGACTAGCGGGGGACACAGATACGCAGTATTTT.

This clonotype appeared a few times. The rearrangement links TRBV5-1 to TRBJ2-5; D is undetermined. Trimming left V 0 bases short and J 5 bases short, with 14 bases between. The CDR3 runs 15 residues. CDR1 and CDR2 (germline): SGHRS, YFSETQ. The CDR3 is CASSLGLRPSETQYF. CDR3 nucleotide sequence: TGCGCCAGCAGCTTGGGTCTAAGACCTAGTGAGACCCAGTACTTC.

V is TRBV7-3 and J is TRBJ2-1; weak D call: TRBD2 (5 bases). The CDR3 is made up of 15 amino acids. V shed 0 bases and J shed 8 bases, with 14 bases lying between them. The V gene's germline CDR1 is SGHTA and CDR2 FQGTGA. The CDR3 region is CASSLTDLGRDEQFF. CDR3 bases: TGTGCCAGCAGCTTAACAGACTTAGGGCGGGATGAGCAGTTCTTC.

The table lists this clonotype with many counts. This rearrangement joins TRBV7-3 to TRBJ2-3; 9 bases agree with TRBD2. Unmatched junction bases numbered 1, after V lost 0 bases and J lost 3 bases. Germline values: CDR1 SGHTA, CDR2 FQGTGA. This CDR3 comprises 15 residues. CDR3 region: CASSLTGLATDTQYF. The CDR3 nucleotides read TGTGCCAGCAGCTTAACGGGACTAGCAACAGATACGCAGTATTTT.

This chain uses TRBV27 with TRBJ2-2; TRBD2 matches 10 bases. Trimming cost V 5 bases and J 6 bases; bases outside gene matches: 12. CDR3 length equals 17 residues. Germline-derived CDR1 and CDR2 are MNHEY and SMNVEV (reference sequence). DNA of the CDR3: TGTGCCAGCAGTCCCGGACTAGCGGCCCCTCAGGCCGGGGAGCTGTTTTTT. It specifies CASSPGLAAPQAGELFF.

The rearrangement uses TRBV3-1 and TRBJ1-2, with D possibly TRBD1 on 5 matching bases. Germline CDR1 and CDR2: LGHDT and YNNKEL (reference sequence). The ends were cut back, 1 base at V and 8 bases at J, with 17 bases in the middle. This CDR3 comprises 15 residues. This CDR3 is CASSQGMREKGGYTF. The DNA of the CDR3 is TGTGCCAGCAGCCAAGGGATGAGGGAGAAGGGGGGCTACACCTTC.

This clonotype was observed a handful of times. The chain carries TRBV28 and TRBJ1-5; D not certain. Germline CDR1 and CDR2: MDHEN and SYDVKM. The length of the CDR3 is 14 residues. With 1 base removed from V and 6 bases from J, the gap between germline ends came to 10 bases. CDR3 bases: TGTGCCAGCAGTTTATCCCTTATAGGTCAGCCCCAGCATTTT. Its translation is CASSLSLIGQPQHF. Combining the CDR3 with reference TRBV28 and TRBJ1-5 gives the whole variable domain DVKVTQSSRYLVKRTGEKVFLECVQDMDHENMFWYRQDPGLGLRLIYFSYDVKMKEKGDIPEGYSVSREKKERFSLILESASTNQTSMYLCASSLSLIGQPQHFGDGTRLSIL.

This clonotype appeared a few times. The chain employs TRBV11-2 and TRBJ2-3; tentatively, D is TRBD2 (6 bases). This CDR3 comprises 16 residues. Trimming cost V 5 bases and J 2 bases, with 17 bases left between them. Per germline, CDR1 SGHAT and CDR2 FQNNGV. The CDR3 DNA is TGTGCCAGCAGCGATGGGACTCCGATTTTCACAGATACGCAGTATTTT. Protein sequence: CASSDGTPIFTDTQYF.

This clonotype appeared a few times. This chain uses TRBV2 with TRBJ2-1; a weak D match, TRBD2 (6 bases). The germline V and J ends were trimmed by 8 bases and 0 bases, with 17 bases remaining between them. CDR1 and CDR2 (germline): SNHLY, FYNNEI. The length of the CDR3 is 16 residues. In nucleotides, the CDR3 is TGTGCCAGCGGGAGCGATGCGGGGAGCTCCTACAATGAGCAGTTCTTC. This sequence encodes CASGSDAGSSYNEQFF.

J is TRBJ2-7 and V is TRBV15; 7 positions agree with TRBD1. The CDR3 has 13 amino acids. Per germline, CDR1 LNHNV and CDR2 YYDKDF (reference sequence). With V trimmed by 4 bases and J by 3 bases, 3 bases remained unmatched. The CDR3 spells CATSKQGNYEQYF. CDR3 in DNA: TGTGCCACCAGCAAACAGGGGAACTACGAGCAGTACTTC.

This chain links TRBV18 with TRBJ1-4, with TRBD1 as a possible D gene (5 bases). Germline V gene lookup returns CDR1 KGHSH and CDR2 LQKENI. The CDR3 is 18 amino acids. V was pared by 6 bases and J by 0 bases, with 20 bases between. DNA for the CDR3: TGTGCCAGCTCGCCGGGACGAAAAAGGGATGCAACTAATGAAAAACTGTTTTTT. This codes for CASSPGRKRDATNEKLFF.

Only a few counts were recorded for this clonotype. The chain recombines TRBV4-2 with TRBJ2-7, with a possible D match to TRBD2 (5 bases). Germline CDR1 is LGHNA and CDR2 is YNFKEQ. The germline V and J ends were trimmed by 0 bases and 2 bases, with 17 bases remaining between them. The CDR3 spans 17 residues. In nucleotides, the CDR3 is TGTGCCAGCAGCCAAGATGGGCCGCTTAGCGCGCCCTACGAGCAGTACTTC. It yields the protein CASSQDGPLSAPYEQYF.

The chain uses TRBV7-8 and TRBJ2-5; 9 bases map to TRBD2. This CDR3 has 17 amino acids. The ends lost 1 base at V and 0 bases at J; junction bases unmatched: 6. Germline CDR1 is SGHVS and CDR2 is FQNEAQ. The CDR3 DNA sequence: TGTGCCAGCAGCTTAGGGCTAGCGGGGAGGTACCAAGAGACCCAGTACTTC. Amino acid sequence: CASSLGLAGRYQETQYF. Based on the CDR3 plus reference TRBV7-8 and TRBJ2-5, the full variable domain is GAGVSQSPRYKVAKRGQDVALRCDPISGHVSLFWYQQALGQGPEFLTYFQNEAQLDKSGLPSDRFFAERPEGSVSTLKIQRTQQEDSAVYLCASSLGLAGRYQETQYFGPGTRLLVL.

The chain recombines TRBV28 with TRBJ2-7, with TRBD2 identical over 11 bases. The germline V gene has CDR1 MDHEN and CDR2 SYDVKM. The CDR3 sequence is 17 residues long. V trimming: 5 bases; J trimming: 6 bases; junction bases outside the gene matches: 15. CDR3 loop: CASSGGDLSGRASEQYF. The CDR3 nucleotides read TGTGCCAGCAGTGGTGGAGATCTTAGCGGGAGGGCCTCCGAGCAGTACTTC.